The source of this T cell receptor (beta chain) is a study of T cell therapy after organ transplantation. The wider study: Patients received a median of 1.92 x 10^8 CMV-specific T cells over 2 to 6 infusions.

Assay: immunoSEQ multiplex PCR; the TCRdb copy retains only in-frame clones and omits some. The table lists about 50,000 clones, approximately 94% of them singletons. The germline V gene encodes CDR1 LGHNT and CDR2 FRNRAP. The V and J ends lost 4 bases and 1 base respectively, with 11 bases between them. The CDR3 length is 15 residues. Details on this clone: The antigen remains unidentified.

The genes are TRBV12-5 and TRBJ1-5, with no clear D. The TCR comes from a human patient who had received a solid organ transplant and had CMV disease. Sequenced here: CD8+ T cells from blood, sampled before autologous CMV-specific T cell therapy. CDR3 in DNA: TGTGCTAGTGGTTACTCCGAGGCCAGCAATCAGCCCCAGCATTTT. This sequence encodes CASGYSEASNQPQHF. Full variable domain (outside the CDR3, taken from reference TRBV12-5 and TRBJ1-5): DARVTQTPRHKVTEMGQEVTMRCQPILGHNTVFWYRQTMMQGLELLAYFRNRAPLDDSGMPKDRFSAEMPDATLATLKIQPSEPRDSAVYFCASGYSEASNQPQHFGDGTRLSIL.